One sample yielded the 15 T cell receptor beta chains listed below, sequenced in a study of blood T cell repertoires in COVID-19. Here immunoSEQ multiplex PCR was the method, and the copy in TCRdb shows in-frame clones only, minus some. The sample carries about 480,000 clones, more than 75% recorded once. Sequencing was done on a sample of PBMCs or T cells enriched from blood (not recorded which). These receptors came from a woman aged 35 to 49 who had recovered from COVID-19.

V is TRBV9 and J is TRBJ2-3, with 7 bases aligning to TRBD1. The CDR3 extends over 21 amino acids. With 0 bases clipped from V and 0 bases from J, the junction kept 19 bases outside the gene matches. CDR1 and CDR2 from the germline V gene are SGDLS and YYNGEE. CDR3 DNA: TGTGCCAGCAGCGTAGGATCGTCAGTCCGAGGGGGCTACTATAGCACAGATACGCAGTATTTT. Protein sequence: CASSVGSSVRGGYYSTDTQYF.

V usage is TRBV5-5 and J usage is TRBJ2-3, with no clear D. Germline V gene sequence: CDR1 SGHKS, CDR2 YYEKEE (reference sequence). Trimming took off 1 base at V and 3 bases at J, with 9 bases between the two ends. The CDR3 runs 14 residues. CDR3 residues: CASSLPLGTDTQYF. CDR3 nucleotides: TGTGCCAGCAGCTTGCCACTCGGTACAGATACGCAGTATTTT.

This chain links TRBV6-2 or TRBV6-3 with TRBJ2-7; 8 bases align to TRBD1. Germline V gene data show CDR1 as MNHEY and CDR2 as SVGEGT. The junction had 12 bases not matched to a gene; V was cut back by 5 bases and J by 3 bases. The CDR3 is 16 residues long. The CDR3 spells CASSSFGQGGYYEQYF. CDR3 bases: TGTGCCAGCAGTAGTTTCGGACAGGGAGGCTACTACGAGCAGTACTTC.

The chain has TRBV24-1 and TRBJ1-2, with 10 bases matching TRBD1. The CDR3 consists of 17 residues. CDR1 is KGHDR, CDR2 SFDVKD, per germline. Unmatched junction bases numbered 12, after V lost 3 bases and J lost 6 bases. CDR3 nucleotide sequence: TGTGCCACCAGTGATATGAAGAGACAGGGGGCGAACGATGGCTACACCTTC. Translation gives CATSDMKRQGANDGYTF.

The chain carries TRBV20-1 and TRBJ1-2, with D possibly matching TRBD1 (5 bases). Germline V gene data show CDR1 as DFQATT and CDR2 as SNEGSKA (reference sequence). V lost 3 bases to trimming and J lost 4 bases, with 12 bases between them. The CDR3 is 13 amino acids. The CDR3 sequence is CSASLPGLYGYTF. DNA for the CDR3: TGCAGTGCTAGTCTTCCAGGGCTCTATGGCTACACCTTC.

This chain links TRBV5-1 with TRBJ2-5, with TRBD2 identical over 7 bases. Trimming at V came to 5 bases and at J to 3 bases, leaving 10 bases not matched to a gene. CDR1 and CDR2 from the germline V gene are SGHRS and YFSETQ. The CDR3 is 15 amino acids. CDR3 in amino acids: CASRWRLADEETQYF. The CDR3 nucleotides are TGCGCCAGCAGGTGGAGGCTAGCGGACGAAGAGACCCAGTACTTC. Drawing the rest from reference TRBV5-1 and TRBJ2-5, the complete variable domain is KAGVTQTPRYLIKTRGQQVTLSCSPISGHRSVSWYQQTPGQGLQFLFEYFSETQRNKGNFPGRFSGRQFSNSRSEMNVSTLELGDSALYLCASRWRLADEETQYFGPGTRLLVL.

Only one count was recorded for this clone. J is TRBJ1-5 and V is TRBV7-6; D is perhaps TRBD1 (5 bases). The V end lost 2 bases, the J end lost 0 bases, and 11 bases lay between the germline ends. The germline V gene encodes CDR1 SGHVS and CDR2 FNYEAQ. This CDR3 has 16 residues. The CDR3 is CASSLTDRNSNQPQHF. The CDR3, as DNA: TGTGCCAGCAGCTTAACCGACAGAAATAGCAATCAGCCCCAGCATTTT. Looking up the rest from reference TRBV7-6 and TRBJ1-5 gives the full variable domain: GAGVSQSPRYKVTKRGQDVALRCDPISGHVSLYWYRQALGQGPEFLTYFNYEAQQDKSGLPNDRFSAERPEGSISTLTIQRTEQRDSAMYRCASSLTDRNSNQPQHFGDGTRLSIL.

The rearrangement uses TRBV12-3 or TRBV12-4 and TRBJ1-2; tentatively, D is TRBD1 (5 bases). The CDR3 loop spans 12 amino acids. V was trimmed by 4 bases and J by 3 bases, leaving 6 bases between them. CDR3 protein: CASSSGHYGYTF. The CDR3 DNA sequence: TGTGCCAGCAGTTCAGGGCACTATGGCTACACCTTC.

The chain links TRBV3-1 (or the pseudogene TRBV3-2) to TRBJ1-5; no reliable D call. This CDR3 spans 16 amino acids. Per germline, CDR1 LGHDT and CDR2 YNNKEL (reference sequence). The germline V and J ends were trimmed by 3 bases and 1 base, with 13 bases remaining between them. The CDR3 is CASSHSQVVSNQPQHF. Written as DNA, the CDR3 is TGTGCCAGCAGCCACTCACAAGTCGTAAGCAATCAGCCCCAGCATTTT.

This clone was detected a few times. The gene calls are TRBV6-6 and TRBJ2-5; unclear D gene. V shed 2 bases and J shed 2 bases, with 9 bases lying between them. CDR1 is MNHNY, CDR2 SVGAGI, per germline (reference sequence). The CDR3 consists of 14 residues. The CDR3 loop is CASSYLGDQETQYF. In DNA, the CDR3 is TGTGCCAGCAGTTACCTCGGAGATCAAGAGACCCAGTACTTC.

A note on this clone: This specimen includes other DNA sequences encoding the same CDR3. The chain combines TRBV28 with TRBJ1-6, with 8 bases fitting TRBD1. J lost 9 bases, V lost 4 bases, and 5 bases had no gene match. Germline V gives CDR1 MDHEN, CDR2 SYDVKM. The CDR3 consists of 14 residues. In DNA form, the CDR3 reads TGTGCCAGCAGTTCCGGACAGGGTTCTTCACCCCTCCACTTT. Translation: CASSSGQGSSPLHF. Variable domain in full (rest from reference TRBV28 and TRBJ1-6): DVKVTQSSRYLVKRTGEKVFLECVQDMDHENMFWYRQDPGLGLRLIYFSYDVKMKEKGDIPEGYSVSREKKERFSLILESASTNQTSMYLCASSSGQGSSPLHFGNGTRLTVT.

The V call is TRBV19, the J call TRBJ1-1, with D uncertain. Germline V lookup: CDR1 LNHDA, CDR2 SQIVND (reference sequence). The CDR3 runs to 14 residues. V was clipped by 0 bases and J by 8 bases, with 13 bases between them. The DNA for the CDR3 is TGTGCCAGTAGTATAGATCGAGGAGGCGTAGAAGCTTTCTTT. It specifies CASSIDRGGVEAFF.

V gene TRBV9 combines with J gene TRBJ2-5, with a possible D match to TRBD1 (6 bases). The germline V gene has CDR1 SGDLS and CDR2 YYNGEE. The CDR3 runs to 15 residues. Between the trimmed V and J ends, which lost 4 bases and 2 bases, there was a span of 15 bases. The CDR3 bases are TGTGCCAGCAGCCCGTGGACAGCTCCACAAGAGACCCAGTACTTC. This encodes CASSPWTAPQETQYF.

The J gene is TRBJ2-3, the V gene TRBV6-2 or TRBV6-3; 11 bases map to TRBD2. This CDR3 has 16 residues. Per germline, CDR1 MNHEY and CDR2 SVGEGT. V lost 4 bases and J lost 2; bases outside the gene matches: 5. The CDR3, as DNA: TGTGCCAGCAGTTCCGGGACTAGCGGATACACAGATACGCAGTATTTT. Translating it yields CASSSGTSGYTDTQYF.

For the CDR3, the DNA is TGTGCCAGCAGTTCGGGACTCCCAGCCTACGAGCAGTACTTC. Its translation is CASSSGLPAYEQYF. The J gene is TRBJ2-7, the V gene TRBV2; a weak D match, TRBD2 (6 bases). Germline CDR1 SNHLY, CDR2 FYNNEI. This CDR3 contains 14 residues. Trimming cost V 5 bases and J 2 bases, with 13 bases left between them.